Following are 13 T cell receptor beta chains from one sample sequenced in a study of blood T cell repertoires in COVID-19. TCRdb keeps only in-frame clones here, not all; method: immunoSEQ multiplex PCR. The sample holds 120,000 or so clones, roughly nine tenths seen once. The sequenced sample consisted of peripheral blood. Receptors were obtained from a man in his forties or fifties with active COVID-19.

This chain uses TRBV7-9 with TRBJ2-7; 7 bases are shared with TRBD1. Germline trimming cut 3 bases from V and 7 bases from J; bases unmatched to any gene: 6. From germline, CDR1 is SEHNR and CDR2 FQNEAQ (reference sequence). This CDR3 spans 13 amino acids. The CDR3 spells CASSLGRGFEQYF. For the CDR3, the DNA is TGTGCCAGCAGCTTGGGCAGGGGGTTTGAGCAGTACTTC.

The chain links TRBV15 to TRBJ2-1, with 7 bases identical to TRBD2. The CDR3 is made up of 14 amino acids. J gave up 5 bases and V 3 bases, and 4 bases lay outside the gene matches. Germline CDR1 reads LNHNV; CDR2 reads YYDKDF (reference sequence). CDR3 sequence reads: CATSREGLDNEQFF. DNA of the CDR3: TGTGCCACCAGCAGGGAAGGACTAGACAATGAGCAGTTCTTC.

This rearrangement joins TRBV3-1 (or the pseudogene TRBV3-2) to TRBJ2-4; D call uncertain. Germline V gene lookup returns CDR1 LGHDT and CDR2 YNNKEL (reference sequence). The germline V and J ends were trimmed by 4 bases and 1 base, with 11 bases remaining between them. The CDR3 is 15 residues long. In nucleotides, the CDR3 is TGTGCCAGCAGCCCCAGGAATCTGGCCAAAAACATTCAGTACTTC. This codes for CASSPRNLAKNIQYF.

The chain has TRBV6-5 and TRBJ2-5; 8 bases line up with TRBD1. The CDR3 has 13 residues. Looked up from germline, CDR1 is MNHEY and CDR2 is SVGAGI. The J segment lost 5 bases and the V segment lost 6 bases, leaving 5 bases of the junction unmatched. CDR3 DNA sequence: TGTGCCAGCAGGATGGACAGGGCTGAGACCCAGTACTTC. Translation: CASRMDRAETQYF.

The rearrangement uses TRBV9 and TRBJ2-1; D call uncertain. The CDR3 is made up of 11 amino acids. Germline V gene data show CDR1 as SGDLS and CDR2 as YYNGEE. V was trimmed by 3 bases and J by 5 bases, leaving 3 bases between them. CDR3 sequence: CASSANNEQFF. CDR3 nucleotide sequence: TGTGCCAGCAGCGCCAACAATGAGCAGTTCTTC.

CDR3 bases: TGTGCCAGCAGTACGGGGGGGGGCACAGATACGCAGTATTTT. Protein product: CASSTGGGTDTQYF. The genes are TRBV2 and TRBJ2-3; 8 bases map to TRBD2. Germline assignment: CDR1 SNHLY and CDR2 FYNNEI. V was pared by 5 bases and J by 1 base, with 2 bases of the junction left unmatched. The CDR3 runs to 14 residues.

The chain employs TRBV5-1 and TRBJ2-6; TRBD1 matches 7 bases. After removal of 2 bases from V and 3 bases from J, the junction contained 5 bases not matched to a gene. Germline V gene data show CDR1 as SGHRS and CDR2 as YFSETQ. The CDR3 totals 16 residues. The CDR3 region is CASSFRDSLGANVLTF. CDR3 DNA: TGCGCCAGCAGCTTCCGGGACAGTCTTGGGGCCAACGTCCTGACTTTC.

This clone was detected only a few times. The CDR3 reads CASSTARPTAEAFF. The CDR3 DNA reads TGTGCCAGCAGTACTGCGCGGCCTACTGCTGAAGCTTTCTTT. The chain employs TRBV25-1 and TRBJ1-1; D is ambiguous. Trimming took off 5 bases at V and 6 bases at J, with 16 bases between the two ends. CDR1 is MGHDK, CDR2 SYGVNS, per germline. CDR3 size: 14 residues.

The chain is built from TRBV6-5 and TRBJ1-2; TRBD1 matches 9 bases. CDR3 length: 15 amino acids. J was trimmed by 7 bases and V by 5 bases; bases with no gene match: 11. Germline V CDR1 and CDR2: MNHEY, SVGAGI. The CDR3: CASSTPDRGYSGYTF. In DNA form, the CDR3 reads TGTGCCAGCAGTACGCCGGACAGGGGCTACAGTGGCTACACCTTC.

The chain combines TRBV6-5 with TRBJ2-6, with a weak D call TRBD1 (6 bases). Looked up from germline, CDR1 is MNHEY and CDR2 is SVGAGI. This CDR3 comprises 15 residues. Trimming removed 5 bases from V and 1 base from J, with 9 bases in between. CDR3 loop: CASSTDRSGANVLTF. The CDR3 nucleotides read TGTGCCAGCAGTACCGACAGGTCTGGGGCCAACGTCCTGACTTTC.

A note on this clone: Relative to the germline gene, one junction end is altered; a read error may explain this. The chain carries TRBV25-1 and TRBJ2-5; D possibly corresponds to TRBD2 (6 bases). The V gene's germline CDR1 is MGHDK and CDR2 SYGVNS. The CDR3 contains 15 residues. The CDR3 DNA sequence: TGTGCCAGCAGTGAGTTCACTAGCAGCCAAGGTACGGGGCACTTC. Its translation is CASSEFTSSQGTGHF.

The chain combines TRBV3-1 (or the pseudogene TRBV3-2) with TRBJ1-1, with unresolved D. This CDR3 is built from 13 residues. Deletions cut 1 base from V and 6 bases from J, with 9 bases between. Germline CDR1 LGHDT, CDR2 YNNKEL (reference sequence). DNA of the CDR3: TGTGCCAGCAGCCAAGTTTATCTGTCTGAAGCTTTCTTT. Translated: CASSQVYLSEAFF.

This clone was counted a single time. The chain joins TRBV7-9 to TRBJ2-2; 12 positions match TRBD2. This CDR3 has 16 residues. V shed 5 bases, J shed 4 bases, and the junction held 5 bases outside the gene matches. Germline V CDR1 and CDR2: SEHNR, FQNEAQ (reference sequence). The CDR3 protein is CASSPATSGGTGELFF. For the CDR3, the DNA is TGTGCCAGCAGCCCCGCGACTAGCGGGGGCACCGGGGAGCTGTTTTTT.